These 24 T cell receptor beta chains share one sample of origin, sequenced in a study of cytomegalovirus exposure and HLA in healthy donors. PCR used 60 Vbeta primers and 13 Jbeta primers. Measured with immunoSEQ multiplex PCR; TCRdb has only the in-frame clones, and not every one. In the table there are 150,000 to 200,000 clones, 78% of which are singletons. The sample taken for sequencing was PBMCs. These receptor sequences come from a woman aged 25-40 years in good health and CMV-seropositive.

This rearrangement joins TRBV7-9 to TRBJ2-4; D is perhaps TRBD2 (6 bases). CDR3 length equals 15 residues. Germline lookup yields CDR1 SEHNR and CDR2 FQNEAQ (reference sequence). Trimming removed 1 base at V and 6 bases at J, with 13 bases between. This CDR3 reads CASSLVTGSLNIQYF. In DNA, the CDR3 is TGTGCCAGCAGCTTAGTTACCGGGAGTTTAAACATTCAGTACTTC.

The chain combines TRBV27 with TRBJ2-7, with D possibly matching TRBD2 (6 bases). The germline CDR1 and CDR2 sequences are MNHEY and SMNVEV (reference sequence). V was clipped by 2 bases and J by 4 bases, with 12 bases between them. The CDR3 runs 14 residues. As DNA, the CDR3 is TGTGCCAGCAGTTTAGCGGGACTCCCTTACGAGCAGTACTTC. Translated: CASSLAGLPYEQYF.

The V call is TRBV5-1, the J call TRBJ1-2, with 9 bases aligning to TRBD1. CDR3 length: 14 residues. Germline V lookup: CDR1 SGHRS, CDR2 YFSETQ. The junction had 5 bases not matched to a gene; V was cut back by 5 bases and J by 3 bases. CDR3 sequence reads: CASSRTGDDYGYTF. DNA of the CDR3: TGCGCCAGCAGTCGGACAGGGGATGACTATGGCTACACCTTC. Based on the CDR3 plus reference TRBV5-1 and TRBJ1-2, the full variable domain is KAGVTQTPRYLIKTRGQQVTLSCSPISGHRSVSWYQQTPGQGLQFLFEYFSETQRNKGNFPGRFSGRQFSNSRSEMNVSTLELGDSALYLCASSRTGDDYGYTFGSGTRLTVV.

The chain combines TRBV7-2 with TRBJ1-6; possibly TRBD1 for D (5 bases). This CDR3 has 17 residues. Germline V gene lookup returns CDR1 SGHTA and CDR2 FQGNSA. V shed 5 bases and J shed 0 bases, with 14 bases lying between them. The CDR3 nucleotides are TGTGCCAGCAGCCCGCAGACAGCCACCTCCTATAATTCACCCCTCCACTTT. It yields the protein CASSPQTATSYNSPLHF.

This clone was counted a few times. The gene calls are TRBV7-2 and TRBJ2-2, with 9 nucleotides matching TRBD2. Germline values: CDR1 SGHTA, CDR2 FQGNSA. Germline trimming cut 5 bases from V and 3 bases from J; bases unmatched to any gene: 10. The CDR3 extends over 17 amino acids. CDR3: CASSPGVGLADTGELFF. CDR3 sequence (DNA): TGTGCCAGCAGCCCCGGCGTGGGACTAGCCGACACCGGGGAGCTGTTTTTT.

V is TRBV5-1 and J is TRBJ2-7; D might be TRBD2 (5 bases). The CDR3 covers 15 residues. Trimming stripped 0 bases from V and 0 bases from J, with 10 bases between. Per the germline V gene, CDR1 is SGHRS and CDR2 is YFSETQ. The chain's CDR3 is CASSLGLATSYEQYF. The CDR3 DNA follows: TGCGCCAGCAGCTTGGGTCTAGCCACCTCCTACGAGCAGTACTTC.

This clone was observed a few times. The V call is TRBV25-1, the J call TRBJ2-3, with D unresolved. V was cut by 6 bases and J by 6 bases, with 10 bases left in between. Germline V gene lookup returns CDR1 MGHDK and CDR2 SYGVNS. This CDR3 is 12 amino acids long. CDR3 in DNA: TGTGCCAGCAGCCAGGTAGTTGATACGCAGTATTTT. It codes for CASSQVVDTQYF. Full variable domain (rest looked up from reference TRBV25-1 and TRBJ2-3): EADIYQTPRYLVIGTGKKITLECSQTMGHDKMYWYQQDPGMELHLIHYSYGVNSTEKGDLSSESTVSRIRTEHFPLTLESARPSHTSQYLCASSQVVDTQYFGPGTRLTVL.

The chain is built from TRBV6-5 and TRBJ2-7; 12 bases fit TRBD1. Germline assignment: CDR1 MNHEY and CDR2 SVGAGI. CDR3 length: 14 amino acids. J was trimmed by 9 bases and V by 5 bases; bases with no gene match: 8. CDR3 sequence: CASSDRDRGLVQYF. CDR3 bases: TGTGCCAGCAGTGACCGGGACAGGGGGCTTGTGCAGTACTTC.

The CDR3 spells CASSLSGGTGELFF. As DNA, the CDR3 is TGTGCCAGCAGTTTGTCCGGGGGAACCGGGGAGCTGTTTTTT. The chain links TRBV28 to TRBJ2-2; the D gene is possibly TRBD2 (6 bases). Deletions cut 3 bases from V and 5 bases from J, with 10 bases between. The germline V gene encodes CDR1 MDHEN and CDR2 SYDVKM. This CDR3 region has 14 residues.

The rearrangement links TRBV6-1 to TRBJ2-5; 9 nucleotides align to TRBD2. CDR1 and CDR2 (germline): MNHNS, SASEGT. V lost 7 bases to trimming and J lost 5 bases; unmatched junction nucleotides: 8. This CDR3 has 14 residues. CDR3 coding DNA: TGTGCCAGCATGTTAGCGGGAGAAACGGAGACCCAGTACTTC. It is translated as CASMLAGETETQYF.

The chain recombines TRBV7-9 with TRBJ1-2, with TRBD1 as a possible D gene (6 bases). V gave up 6 bases and J gave up 4 bases, with 21 bases separating them. CDR1 and CDR2 from the germline V gene are SEHNR and FQNEAQ (reference sequence). This CDR3 is built from 16 residues. CDR3 bases: TGTGCCAGCAGTCCGGGGGGGCAGGCATTGTTCTATGGCTACACCTTC. Translated, it gives CASSPGGQALFYGYTF.

This chain links TRBV28 with TRBJ2-7, with D maybe TRBD2 (5 bases). CDR3 size: 14 residues. The germline gives CDR1 MDHEN, CDR2 SYDVKM. V was pared by 5 bases and J by 3 bases, with 14 bases between. The CDR3 sequence: CASSPGLPFYEQYF. As DNA, the CDR3 is TGTGCCAGCAGTCCAGGACTTCCCTTCTACGAGCAGTACTTC.

J is TRBJ2-3 and V is TRBV7-9; no firm D call. CDR3 length: 12 residues. The germline gives CDR1 SEHNR, CDR2 FQNEAQ (reference sequence). Trimming shortened V by 1 base and J by 4 bases, and 3 bases separated the two germline ends. For the CDR3, the DNA is TGTGCCAGCAGCTTAGTAGCAGATACGCAGTATTTT. Amino acid sequence: CASSLVADTQYF. Supplemented by reference TRBV7-9 and TRBJ2-3, the full variable domain reads DTGVSQNPRHKITKRGQNVTFRCDPISEHNRLYWYRQTLGQGPEFLTYFQNEAQLEKSRLLSDRFSAERPKGSFSTLEIQRTEQGDSAMYLCASSLVADTQYFGPGTRLTVL.

The J gene is TRBJ1-1, the V gene TRBV5-1; possible D gene TRBD1, 6 bases. The CDR3 extends over 14 amino acids. Trimming shortened V by 2 bases and J by 4 bases, and 12 bases separated the two germline ends. Germline CDR1 SGHRS, CDR2 YFSETQ. The CDR3 reads CASSFEGDTTEAFF. CDR3 nucleotides: TGCGCCAGCAGCTTCGAGGGGGACACCACTGAAGCTTTCTTT.

The sample holds one count of this clone. This chain uses TRBV5-1 with TRBJ2-7; a weak D match, TRBD2 (5 bases). V lost 4 bases to trimming and J lost 0 bases, with 14 bases between them. The CDR3 is 15 amino acids. The germline CDR1 and CDR2 sequences are SGHRS and YFSETQ. CDR3 region: CASSPSGSSSYEQYF. CDR3 bases: TGCGCCAGCAGCCCGAGTGGGAGTTCCTCCTACGAGCAGTACTTC.

This chain links TRBV2 with TRBJ1-5; 7 bases match TRBD1. Looked up from germline, CDR1 is SNHLY and CDR2 is FYNNEI. J lost 3 bases, V lost 6 bases, and 8 bases had no gene match. The CDR3 consists of 15 residues. CDR3: CASRPQGQLNQPQHF. The CDR3 region has the DNA TGTGCCAGCAGGCCACAGGGACAGCTCAATCAGCCCCAGCATTTT.

In DNA form, the CDR3 reads TGTGCCAGCAGTTATTTTAGGGGACAGGGAGTTGGCGAGCAGTACTTC. Amino acid sequence: CASSYFRGQGVGEQYF. The V call is TRBV6-5, the J call TRBJ2-7; TRBD1 matches 9 bases. This CDR3 has 16 residues. The J segment lost 6 bases and the V segment lost 3 bases, leaving 12 bases of the junction unmatched. Germline V lookup: CDR1 MNHEY, CDR2 SVGAGI.

This chain joins TRBV2 and TRBJ2-6, with D possibly TRBD2 on 5 matching bases. Between the trimmed V and J ends, which lost 5 bases and 0 bases, there was a span of 23 bases. This CDR3 has 20 amino acids. Germline CDR1 is SNHLY and CDR2 is FYNNEI. CDR3 nucleotides: TGTGCCAGCAGTCGCCAACCACCGACGGGATGGGGCTCTGGGGCCAACGTCCTGACTTTC. This encodes CASSRQPPTGWGSGANVLTF. Combining the CDR3 with reference TRBV2 and TRBJ2-6 gives the whole variable domain EPEVTQTPSHQVTQMGQEVILRCVPISNHLYFYWYRQILGQKVEFLVSFYNNEISEKSEIFDDQFSVERPDGSNFTLKIRSTKLEDSAMYFCASSRQPPTGWGSGANVLTFGAGSRLTVL.

This chain links TRBV6-6 with TRBJ2-5; D is ambiguous. Germline assignment: CDR1 MNHNY and CDR2 SVGAGI (reference sequence). The CDR3 totals 15 residues. Trimming stripped 2 bases from V and 1 base from J, with 11 bases between. The CDR3 nucleotides read TGTGCCAGCAGTTACGGTCTAGGCTCCCAAGAGACCCAGTACTTC. Translation gives CASSYGLGSQETQYF.

The rearrangement joins TRBV10-3 to TRBJ1-1; tentative D call: TRBD1 (6 bases). Germline V gives CDR1 ENHRY, CDR2 SYGVKD. The CDR3 totals 15 residues. With 3 bases removed from V and 0 bases from J, the gap between germline ends came to 11 bases. The CDR3 protein is CAISEGGRMNTEAFF. CDR3 coding DNA: TGTGCCATCAGTGAAGGGGGTCGGATGAACACTGAAGCTTTCTTT.

This clone is a singleton in its sample. V gene TRBV7-8 combines with J gene TRBJ1-6; TRBD1 agrees at 11 bases. Looked up from germline, CDR1 is SGHVS and CDR2 is FQNEAQ. The CDR3 loop spans 18 amino acids. V gave up 2 bases and J gave up 8 bases; unmatched junction bases: 11. This CDR3 reads CASSLWDRGSTGDSPLHF. The DNA for the CDR3 is TGTGCCAGCAGCTTATGGGACAGGGGGTCTACTGGGGATTCACCCCTCCACTTT.

This clone was picked up a small number of times. CDR3: CASRLTGQEYEQYF. The CDR3 coding sequence is TGTGCCAGCAGACTCACGGGACAGGAGTACGAGCAGTACTTC. The chain uses TRBV2 and TRBJ2-7; 8 nucleotides line up with TRBD1. The ends lost 6 bases at V and 4 bases at J; junction bases unmatched: 8. Germline assignment: CDR1 SNHLY and CDR2 FYNNEI. The length of the CDR3 is 14 residues.

V gene TRBV27 combines with J gene TRBJ2-7; 10 bases are a match to TRBD2. The length of the CDR3 is 15 residues. J lost 3 bases, V lost 4 bases, and 6 bases had no gene match. Germline V CDR1 and CDR2: MNHEY, SMNVEV (reference sequence). CDR3 sequence reads: CASSSLAGDRYEQYF. In DNA, the CDR3 is TGTGCCAGCAGTTCGCTAGCGGGAGACCGCTACGAGCAGTACTTC.

The rearrangement joins TRBV11-3 to TRBJ1-1; maybe TRBD1 (5 bases). Germline-derived CDR1 and CDR2 are SGHNT and YENEEA. Trimming took off 4 bases at V and 8 bases at J, with 14 bases between the two ends. This CDR3 spans 13 amino acids. In DNA form, the CDR3 reads TGTGCCAGCAGCTCCCACTCGAAGGGGGAAGCTTTCTTT. It specifies CASSSHSKGEAFF.